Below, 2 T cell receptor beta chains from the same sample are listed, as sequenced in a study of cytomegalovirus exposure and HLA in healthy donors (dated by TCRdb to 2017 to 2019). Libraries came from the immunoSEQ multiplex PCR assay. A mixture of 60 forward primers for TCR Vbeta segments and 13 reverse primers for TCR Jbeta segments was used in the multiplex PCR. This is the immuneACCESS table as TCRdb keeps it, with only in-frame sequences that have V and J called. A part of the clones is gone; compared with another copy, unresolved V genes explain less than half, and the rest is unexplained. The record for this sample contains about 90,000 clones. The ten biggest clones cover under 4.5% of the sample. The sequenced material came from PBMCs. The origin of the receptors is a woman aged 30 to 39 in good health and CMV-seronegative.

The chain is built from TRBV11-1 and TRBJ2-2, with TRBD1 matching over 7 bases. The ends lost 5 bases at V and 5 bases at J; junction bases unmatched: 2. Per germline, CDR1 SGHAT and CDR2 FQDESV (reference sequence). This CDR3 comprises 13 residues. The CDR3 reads CASSKDRTGELFF. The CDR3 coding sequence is TGTGCCAGCAGCAAGGACAGGACCGGGGAGCTGTTTTTT.

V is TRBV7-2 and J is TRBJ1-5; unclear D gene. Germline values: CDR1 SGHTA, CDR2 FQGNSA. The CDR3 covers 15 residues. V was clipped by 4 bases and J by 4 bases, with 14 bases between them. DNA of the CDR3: TGTGCCAGCAGCTCAGACCTCAGAGCGAATCAGCCCCAGCATTTT. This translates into CASSSDLRANQPQHF.